The clone carrying this TCR beta chain occurred many times. Germline V gives CDR1 LNHDA, CDR2 SQIVND (reference sequence). V was clipped by 7 bases and J by 4 bases; unmatched bases: 9. The CDR3 spans 14 residues. This sample was taken from a study of early T cells in non-severe SARS-CoV-2 infection. TCRdb called the 5' RACE reads again in MiXCR, with one record for every CDR3 protein. The table lists 25,000 to 35,000 distinct CDR3 sequences, under 6% of them singletons. Sequencing was done on a sample of whole blood. The chain has TRBV19 and TRBJ1-2; 7 positions agree with TRBD1. The receptor was derived from an adult who was a healthcare worker with PCR-confirmed SARS-CoV-2 infection or an uninfected control (not recorded which). The chain's CDR3 is CASTWDSQTYGYTF. CDR3 coding DNA: TGTGCCAGTACCTGGGACAGCCAGACCTATGGCTACACCTTC.